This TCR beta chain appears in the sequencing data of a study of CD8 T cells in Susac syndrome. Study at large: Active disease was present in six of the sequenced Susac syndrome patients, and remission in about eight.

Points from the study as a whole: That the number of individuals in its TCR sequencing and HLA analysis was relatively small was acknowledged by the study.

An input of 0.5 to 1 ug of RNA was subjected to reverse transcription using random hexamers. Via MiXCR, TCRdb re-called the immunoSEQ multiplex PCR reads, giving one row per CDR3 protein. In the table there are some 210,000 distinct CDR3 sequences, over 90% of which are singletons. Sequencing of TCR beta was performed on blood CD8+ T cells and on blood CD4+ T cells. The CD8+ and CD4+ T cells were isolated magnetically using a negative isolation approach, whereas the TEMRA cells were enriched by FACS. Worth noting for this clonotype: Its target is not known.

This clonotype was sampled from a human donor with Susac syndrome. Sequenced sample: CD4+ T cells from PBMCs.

The CDR3 coding sequence is TGTGCCTGGGCTCAGGGGAGTGAGCAGTTCTTC. It translates to CAWAQGSEQFF. The chain has TRBV30 and TRBJ2-1, with D perhaps TRBD1 (6 bases). The CDR3 consists of 11 residues. The V gene lost 5 bases and the J gene lost 9 bases, with 11 bases spanning the gap. In germline, CDR1 is GTSNPN, CDR2 SVGIG (reference sequence).